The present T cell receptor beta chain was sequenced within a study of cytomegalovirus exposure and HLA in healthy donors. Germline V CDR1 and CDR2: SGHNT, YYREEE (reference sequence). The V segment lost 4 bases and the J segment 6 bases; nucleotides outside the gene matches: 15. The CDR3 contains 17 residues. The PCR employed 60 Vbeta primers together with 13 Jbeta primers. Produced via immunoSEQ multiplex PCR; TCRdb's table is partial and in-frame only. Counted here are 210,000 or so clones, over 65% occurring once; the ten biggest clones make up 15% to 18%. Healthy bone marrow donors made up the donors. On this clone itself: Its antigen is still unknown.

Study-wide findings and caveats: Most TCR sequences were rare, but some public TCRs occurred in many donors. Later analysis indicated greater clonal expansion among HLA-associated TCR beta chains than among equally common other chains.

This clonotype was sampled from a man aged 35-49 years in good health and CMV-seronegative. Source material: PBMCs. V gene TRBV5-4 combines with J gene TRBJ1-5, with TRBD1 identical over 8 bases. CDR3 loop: CASSGTWTGKRGQPQHF. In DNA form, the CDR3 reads TGTGCCAGCAGCGGGACTTGGACAGGGAAGAGGGGTCAGCCCCAGCATTTT.